These 6 T cell receptor beta chains came from one sample sequenced in a study of T cells in localized non-small cell lung cancer. The method was immunoSEQ multiplex PCR; TCRdb's version includes in-frame clones alone and lacks a portion of them. The table shows roughly 48,000 clones, with 60% to 85% occurring only once. This sample comprised peripheral blood, obtained before any cancer treatment. The source is a man aged 40-75 years with stage I squamous cell lung carcinoma.

The chain recombines TRBV5-1 with TRBJ1-1; 8 nucleotides match TRBD1. CDR3 length: 11 amino acids. The V and J ends lost 6 bases and 10 bases, in that order; junction bases with no gene match: 5. The germline CDR1 and CDR2 sequences are SGHRS and YFSETQ. This CDR3 is CASTGGYGAFF. CDR3 nucleotides: TGCGCCAGCACAGGGGGCTATGGAGCTTTCTTT.

This chain uses TRBV5-6 with TRBJ2-5, with D possibly being TRBD2 (6 bases). Germline V gives CDR1 SGHDT, CDR2 YYEEEE. The CDR3 spans 14 residues. With 2 bases removed from V and 4 bases from J, the gap between germline ends came to 12 bases. CDR3 bases: TGTGCCAGCAGCTTTGGAGGGCACGGAGAGACCCAGTACTTC. Encoded protein: CASSFGGHGETQYF.

The CDR3 bases are TGTGCCAGCAGCCGAGGACGGGGAAATGAGCAGTTCTTC. This encodes CASSRGRGNEQFF. The V gene is TRBV7-9, the J gene TRBJ2-1; D perhaps matches TRBD2 (5 bases). Trimming cost V 5 bases and J 7 bases, with 12 bases left between them. Germline V lookup: CDR1 SEHNR, CDR2 FQNEAQ (reference sequence). The CDR3 is made up of 13 amino acids.

V gene TRBV5-1 combines with J gene TRBJ2-5; D gene unclear. This CDR3 contains 15 residues. Germline V lookup: CDR1 SGHRS, CDR2 YFSETQ. V shed 0 bases and J shed 2 bases, with 11 bases lying between them. The CDR3 region has the DNA TGCGCCAGCAGCTTGGTAGCAGGTTCTCAAGAGACCCAGTACTTC. Translated, it gives CASSLVAGSQETQYF.

This clone was found once. The chain carries TRBV9 and TRBJ2-5, with TRBD2 identical over 16 bases. The J call may not be correct, given that the DNA end is closer to TRBJ2-7. CDR1 SGDLS and CDR2 YYNGEE come from the germline V gene. The CDR3 extends over 17 amino acids. CDR3 protein: CASSVGTSGGALYEQYF. The CDR3 coding sequence is TGTGCCAGCAGCGTGGGGACTAGCGGGGGGGCCCTCTACGAGCAGTACTTC.

This chain joins TRBV14 and TRBJ2-1; D not certain. V shed 0 bases and J shed 7 bases, with 10 bases lying between them. Germline CDR1 is SGHDN and CDR2 is FVKESK. The CDR3 is 14 residues long. CDR3: CASSQDDTKNEQFF. DNA for the CDR3: TGTGCCAGCAGCCAAGATGATACGAAGAATGAGCAGTTCTTC.